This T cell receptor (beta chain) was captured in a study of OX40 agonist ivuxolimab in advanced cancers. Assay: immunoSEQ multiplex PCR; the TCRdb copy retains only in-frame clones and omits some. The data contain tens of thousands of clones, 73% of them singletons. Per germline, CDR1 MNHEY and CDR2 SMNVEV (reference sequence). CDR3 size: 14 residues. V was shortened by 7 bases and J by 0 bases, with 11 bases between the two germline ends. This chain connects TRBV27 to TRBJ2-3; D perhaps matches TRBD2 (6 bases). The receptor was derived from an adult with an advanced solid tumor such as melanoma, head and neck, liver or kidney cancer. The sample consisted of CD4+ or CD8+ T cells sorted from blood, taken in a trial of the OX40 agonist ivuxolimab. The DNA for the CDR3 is TGTGCCAGCATGGAGGGGCTAAGCACAGATACGCAGTATTTT. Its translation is CASMEGLSTDTQYF.